The rows below give T cell receptor beta chains drawn from one sample of a study of spatial heterogeneity in lung cancer. One entry per CDR3 protein, called by TCRdb with MiXCR from the 5' RACE reads. The sample consists of 20,000 to 25,000 distinct CDR3 sequences, approximately 3% of them appearing once. The sequences come from lung tumor tissue, collected at surgery. The receptors derive from a male donor with early-stage non-small cell lung cancer. Each CDR3 is given with its conserved first and last residue. D genes are given only for firm matches. Sizes are listed as once, few or many counts, or a class when the clone is expanded.

V gene	D gene	J gene	clone size	CDR3 protein	CDR3 DNA
TRBV20-1	TRBD2	TRBJ2-7	many	CSALPSGGYEQYF	TGCAGTGCTCTCCCTAGCGGGGGTTACGAGCAGTACTTC
TRBV20-1	TRBD1	TRBJ1-4	many	CSALRQGANEKLFF	TGCAGTGCTCTGAGACAGGGGGCTAATGAAAAACTGTTTTTT
TRBV12-3/TRBV12-4	-	TRBJ1-6	many	CASSDSGRGNSPLHF	TGTGCCAGCAGTGACAGCGGCCGTGGGAATTCACCCCTCCACTTT
TRBV4-3	-	TRBJ1-2	many	CASSQGGGHYGYTF	TGCGCCAGCAGCCAAGGCGGGGGGCACTATGGCTACACCTTC
TRBV5-1	TRBD2	TRBJ2-5	many	CASKLAPQETQYF	TGCGCCAGCAAACTAGCGCCTCAAGAGACCCAGTACTTC
TRBV6-2/TRBV6-3	TRBD2	TRBJ2-7	many	CASSHAPLWGSSGRRAYEQYF	TGTGCCAGCAGTCACGCGCCACTTTGGGGTTCTAGCGGGAGGAGAGCCTACGAGCAGTACTTC
TRBV28	-	TRBJ2-7	medium-sized	CASSFVEEQYF	TGTGCCAGCAGTTTTGTAGAGGAGCAGTACTTC
TRBV6-6	-	TRBJ2-7	many	CASSNTYEQYF	TGTGCCAGCAGTAATACCTACGAGCAGTACTTC
TRBV2	TRBD1	TRBJ1-1	many	CASSFGTGRTFF	TGTGCCAGCAGTTTCGGGACAGGGAGGACTTTCTTT
TRBV5-1	-	TRBJ2-2	many	CASSFDRNTGELFF	TGCGCCAGCAGCTTCGACAGGAACACCGGGGAGCTGTTTTTT
TRBV20-1	TRBD1	TRBJ2-7	many	CSFTPGTGSVEQYF	TGCAGTTTTACACCCGGGACAGGGAGTGTAGAGCAGTACTTC
TRBV19	TRBD1	TRBJ2-1	many	CASSFGTVYNEQFF	TGTGCCAGTAGTTTCGGGACAGTATACAATGAGCAGTTCTTC
TRBV7-3	-	TRBJ2-3	many	CASSLFASAIRYF	TGTGCCAGCAGCTTATTCGCTTCAGCCATCAGGTATTTT
TRBV25-1	TRBD1	TRBJ1-5	many	CASSDGTEVQPQHF	TGTGCCAGCAGTGATGGGACAGAAGTTCAGCCCCAGCATTTT
TRBV6-5	-	TRBJ2-1	medium-sized	CASSYGGEQFF	TGTGCCAGCAGTTACGGCGGCGAGCAGTTCTTC
TRBV5-1	-	TRBJ2-1	many	CASSLWGYNEQFF	TGCGCCAGCAGCTTGTGGGGCTACAATGAGCAGTTCTTC
TRBV6-2/TRBV6-3	-	TRBJ1-5	many	CASSYVGVVGNQPQHF	TGTGCCAGCAGTTACGTGGGGGTAGTGGGCAATCAGCCCCAGCATTTT
TRBV29-1	-	TRBJ2-5	many	CSARQSQETQYF	TGCAGCGCCCGACAGAGCCAAGAGACCCAGTACTTC
TRBV7-8	-	TRBJ2-5	many	CASSLGTDRETQYF	TGTGCCAGCAGCTTAGGGACAGACCGAGAGACCCAGTACTTC
TRBV4-3	TRBD1	TRBJ1-6	once	CASSPGQEDNSPLHF	TGCGCCAGCAGCCCAGGACAGGAGGATAATTCACCCCTCCACTTT
TRBV7-9	-	TRBJ1-1	many	CASSFPPGHTEAFF	TGTGCCAGCAGCTTTCCCCCCGGTCACACTGAAGCTTTCTTT
TRBV4-1	-	TRBJ2-6	medium-sized	CASSPSIQGSGANVLTF	TGCGCCAGCAGCCCATCGATCCAGGGGAGCGGGGCCAACGTCCTGACTTTC
TRBV4-3	-	TRBJ2-5	many	CASSPLGGRETQYF	TGCGCCAGCAGCCCCCTTGGGGGGCGCGAGACCCAGTACTTC
TRBV4-3	-	TRBJ2-7	many	CASSQDPRGDYEQYF	TGCGCCAGCAGCCAAGATCCCCGGGGAGACTACGAGCAGTACTTC
TRBV6-2/TRBV6-3	-	TRBJ2-1	medium-sized	CTSSYRGLSGAPTSSYNEQFF	TGTACCAGCAGTTACCGAGGCTTGTCGGGAGCCCCGACTAGCTCCTACAATGAGCAGTTCTTC
TRBV19	TRBD1	TRBJ1-2	many	CASLDRGRWPYGYTF	TGTGCCAGTCTGGACAGGGGGCGATGGCCCTATGGCTACACCTTC
TRBV7-9	TRBD1	TRBJ2-2	many	CASSWGQLDTGELFF	TGTGCCAGCAGTTGGGGACAGTTAGACACCGGGGAGCTGTTTTTT
TRBV29-1	-	TRBJ1-3	many	CSAYTGSSGNTIYF	TGCAGCGCGTACACGGGCTCCTCTGGAAACACCATATATTTT
TRBV7-2	TRBD2	TRBJ2-1	many	CASSLDRLAERSYNEQFF	TGTGCCAGCAGCTTAGATCGCCTAGCGGAGCGCTCCTACAATGAGCAGTTCTTC
TRBV12-3/TRBV12-4	-	TRBJ2-1	many	CASRPRPFDEQFF	TGTGCCAGCAGGCCTAGGCCGTTCGATGAGCAGTTCTTC
TRBV19	-	TRBJ2-5	many	CASSIVEYLYQETQYF	TGTGCCAGTAGTATAGTTGAATACTTGTACCAAGAGACCCAGTACTTC
TRBV7-3	-	TRBJ1-1	many	CASSQGIFDTEAFF	TGTGCCAGCAGCCAGGGGATTTTTGACACTGAAGCTTTCTTT
TRBV24-1	-	TRBJ2-5	many	CATSDAGTIETQYF	TGTGCCACCAGTGATGCCGGGACAATAGAGACCCAGTACTTC
TRBV29-1	TRBD2	TRBJ2-3	medium-sized	CSVSFQTSGGYTDTQYF	TGCAGCGTCTCCTTCCAGACTAGCGGGGGATACACAGATACGCAGTATTTT
TRBV5-6	-	TRBJ2-5	many	CASSLGPVIQETQYF	TGTGCCAGCAGCTTGGGGCCAGTAATCCAAGAGACCCAGTACTTC
TRBV29-1	-	TRBJ2-1	many	CSVDSPGWVEQFF	TGCAGCGTTGATTCTCCAGGGTGGGTTGAGCAGTTCTTC
TRBV29-1	TRBD1	TRBJ2-3	medium-sized	CSAHPGTGGTDTQYF	TGCAGCGCACATCCCGGGACAGGAGGCACAGATACGCAGTATTTT
TRBV6-5	-	TRBJ1-1	medium-sized	CASSWGTEAFF	TGTGCCAGCAGTTGGGGCACTGAAGCTTTCTTT
TRBV2	-	TRBJ1-1	many	CASSQTGQAEAFF	TGTGCCAGTAGTCAAACCGGGCAAGCTGAAGCTTTCTTT
TRBV6-6	-	TRBJ1-1	many	CASSYSMYAGFRTEAFF	TGTGCCAGCAGTTACTCGATGTATGCAGGGTTTCGCACTGAAGCTTTCTTT